The 21 T cell receptor beta chains below all came from one sample that was sequenced in a study of sequential checkpoint blockade in melanoma. Here immunoSEQ multiplex PCR was the method, and the copy in TCRdb shows in-frame clones only, minus some. The profile shows approximately 9,300 clones, approximately 80% of them singletons. Treatment indicated: randomized to nivolumab then ipilimumab (arm A) or the reverse (arm B). Material: CD8+ T cells sorted from blood (inferred from file names), obtained from a patient given nivolumab and ipilimumab in sequence. Source of these receptors: a human donor with melanoma.

The chain links TRBV4-3 to TRBJ2-7; the D is unclear. The CDR3 is 15 amino acids. Germline V CDR1 and CDR2: LGHNA, YSLEER. Trimming cost V 3 bases and J 3 bases, with 15 bases left between them. The CDR3 is CASSHTTQTHYEQYF. CDR3 nucleotide sequence: TGCGCCAGCAGCCACACGACCCAGACTCACTACGAGCAGTACTTC.

This clone was observed a handful of times. V is TRBV10-2 and J is TRBJ2-7, with D possibly being TRBD1 (6 bases). V gave up 7 bases and J gave up 3 bases, with 10 bases separating them. Germline lookup yields CDR1 WSHSY and CDR2 SAAADI. This CDR3 is 12 amino acids long. CDR3 in amino acids: CASTDRNYEQYF. In DNA, the CDR3 is TGCGCCAGCACGGACAGAAACTACGAGCAGTACTTC.

The V and J genes are TRBV5-4 and TRBJ1-3; 7 nucleotides match TRBD1. Germline trimming cut 4 bases from V and 0 bases from J; bases unmatched to any gene: 4. The CDR3 totals 15 residues. Germline lookup yields CDR1 SGHNT and CDR2 YYREEE (reference sequence). CDR3 region: CASSEGTDSGNTIYF. CDR3 in DNA: TGTGCCAGCAGCGAAGGGACAGACTCTGGAAACACCATATATTTT.

The genes are TRBV5-6 and TRBJ2-7; perhaps TRBD2 as D (6 bases). The length of the CDR3 is 16 residues. Germline V lookup: CDR1 SGHDT, CDR2 YYEEEE. V was pared by 0 bases and J by 4 bases, with 17 bases between. The CDR3: CASSLGVGTLAYEQYF. The CDR3 DNA reads TGTGCCAGCAGCTTGGGGGTGGGGACTCTAGCATACGAGCAGTACTTC.

The chain combines TRBV7-2 with TRBJ1-6; the D gene is possibly TRBD1 (5 bases). Germline values: CDR1 SGHTA, CDR2 FQGNSA. The CDR3 is 15 residues long. Trimming left V 2 bases short and J 7 bases short, with 12 bases between. The CDR3 DNA is TGTGCCAGCAGCTTAATGCGGGACGGAAATTCACCCCTCCACTTT. As protein: CASSLMRDGNSPLHF. The full variable domain, in which reference TRBV7-2 and TRBJ1-6 provide the parts outside the CDR3, is GAGVSQSPSNKVTEKGKDVELRCDPISGHTALYWYRQSLGQGLEFLIYFQGNSAPDKSGLPSDRFSAERTGGSVSTLTIQRTQQEDSAVYLCASSLMRDGNSPLHFGNGTRLTVT.

The V call is TRBV9, the J call TRBJ1-2, with D unresolved. The CDR3 sequence is 11 residues long. Germline CDR1 SGDLS, CDR2 YYNGEE. V was shortened by 6 bases and J by 7 bases, with 10 bases between the two germline ends. CDR3 sequence (DNA): TGTGCCAGCAATGGTGGCTTTGGCTACACCTTC. It is translated as CASNGGFGYTF.

The V call is TRBV15, the J call TRBJ1-5, with 11 bases fitting TRBD1. From germline, CDR1 is LNHNV and CDR2 YYDKDF (reference sequence). J gave up 3 bases and V 4 bases, and 5 bases lay outside the gene matches. The CDR3 runs 16 residues. This CDR3 reads CATSTKDRGLNQPQHF. Written as DNA, the CDR3 is TGTGCCACCAGCACCAAGGACAGGGGGCTCAATCAGCCCCAGCATTTT.

The CDR3 bases are TGTGCCAGCAGCATCCCAGGGGTGGCTAACTATGGCTACACCTTC. Protein product: CASSIPGVANYGYTF. V usage is TRBV7-9 and J usage is TRBJ1-2, with TRBD1 as a possible D gene (6 bases). This CDR3 is 15 amino acids long. Germline V gene data show CDR1 as SEHNR and CDR2 as FQNEAQ (reference sequence). The V end was cut by 5 bases, the J end by 0 bases, with 13 bases between.

The CDR3 region is CASSLGQGDYEQYF. CDR3 coding DNA: TGTGCCAGTAGTTTGGGACAGGGGGATTACGAGCAGTACTTC. V and J are TRBV19 and TRBJ2-7, with TRBD1 identical over 11 bases. The V and J ends lost 5 bases and 4 bases, in that order; junction bases with no gene match: 4. CDR1 and CDR2 (germline): LNHDA, SQIVND (reference sequence). This CDR3 is built from 14 residues.

This chain connects TRBV15 to TRBJ1-5, with D possibly being TRBD1 (6 bases). The V end was cut by 2 bases, the J end by 1 base, with 12 bases between. The CDR3 extends over 16 amino acids. Germline V lookup: CDR1 LNHNV, CDR2 YYDKDF (reference sequence). In DNA form, the CDR3 reads TGTGCCACCAGCAGAAGGGGGGGGGCCAGCAATCAGCCCCAGCATTTT. It specifies CATSRRGGASNQPQHF.

This chain connects TRBV9 to TRBJ1-5; 11 nucleotides match TRBD1. Looked up from germline, CDR1 is SGDLS and CDR2 is YYNGEE. The junction had 10 bases not matched to a gene; V was cut back by 4 bases and J by 1 base. This CDR3 is 18 amino acids long. CDR3: CASSSRDRGDRSNQPQHF. Written as DNA, the CDR3 is TGTGCCAGCAGCAGCCGGGACAGGGGGGACCGGAGCAATCAGCCCCAGCATTTT. Supplemented by reference TRBV9 and TRBJ1-5, the full variable domain reads DSGVTQTPKHLITATGQRVTLRCSPRSGDLSVYWYQQSLDQGLQFLIQYYNGEERAKGNILERFSAQQFPDLHSELNLSSLELGDSALYFCASSSRDRGDRSNQPQHFGDGTRLSIL.

Here the CDR3 DNA reads TGCGCCAGCAGCCTTACAGGGACAAACACTGAAGCTTTCTTT. It yields the protein CASSLTGTNTEAFF. The chain links TRBV4-3 to TRBJ1-1; perhaps TRBD1 as D (6 bases). The CDR3 covers 14 residues. Germline V gene data show CDR1 as LGHNA and CDR2 as YSLEER. Trimming left V 4 bases short and J 2 bases short, with 11 bases between.

This clone was detected only a few times. The V call is TRBV14, the J call TRBJ2-7; no definite D call. There are 11 residues in the CDR3. Trimming removed 5 bases at V and 4 bases at J, with 6 bases between. Germline CDR1 SGHDN, CDR2 FVKESK. CDR3: CASSFPYEQYF. In DNA, the CDR3 is TGTGCCAGCAGCTTTCCTTACGAGCAGTACTTC.

This chain links TRBV4-3 with TRBJ2-5, with D perhaps TRBD1 (5 bases). The J call is doubtful: the DNA matches TRBJ2-7 better. CDR1 is LGHNA, CDR2 YSLEER, per germline. This CDR3 has 15 amino acids. The CDR3 reads CASSYNPTDSYEQYF. The CDR3 DNA reads TGCGCCAGCAGCTACAATCCGACAGATTCCTACGAGCAGTACTTC.

V and J are TRBV28 and TRBJ2-6; possible D gene TRBD2, 6 bases. Germline V gives CDR1 MDHEN, CDR2 SYDVKM. Trimming stripped 10 bases from V and 2 bases from J, with 12 bases between. The CDR3 sequence is 14 residues long. CDR3 loop: CATWPGAGANVLTF. CDR3 sequence (DNA): TGTGCCACCTGGCCGGGGGCTGGGGCCAACGTCCTGACTTTC. Filled out from reference TRBV28 and TRBJ2-6, the complete variable domain reads DVKVTQSSRYLVKRTGEKVFLECVQDMDHENMFWYRQDPGLGLRLIYFSYDVKMKEKGDIPEGYSVSREKKERFSLILESASTNQTSMYLCATWPGAGANVLTFGAGSRLTVL.

This sequence joins TRBV19 and TRBJ1-6; TRBD1 matches at 8 bases. There are 15 residues in the CDR3. V dropped 1 base and J dropped 10; count of bases not matched to a gene: 6. Looked up from germline, CDR1 is LNHDA and CDR2 is SQIVND (reference sequence). CDR3 amino acids: CASSIATGAGSPLHF. CDR3 bases: TGTGCCAGTAGTATAGCGACAGGGGCAGGCTCACCCCTCCACTTT.

The gene calls are TRBV5-5 and TRBJ2-7; 9 bases agree with TRBD2. The J segment lost 4 bases and the V segment lost 6 bases, leaving 5 bases of the junction unmatched. Germline V gives CDR1 SGHKS, CDR2 YYEKEE (reference sequence). The CDR3 extends over 13 amino acids. CDR3 sequence (DNA): TGTGCCAGCAACGGCGGGGGGGCTTACGAGCAGTACTTC. It translates to CASNGGGAYEQYF.

The gene calls are TRBV30 and TRBJ2-7; D remains unclear. This CDR3 has 11 amino acids. The V gene's germline CDR1 is GTSNPN and CDR2 SVGIG (reference sequence). The V end lost 2 bases, the J end lost 4 bases, and 6 bases lay between the germline ends. The CDR3 DNA sequence: TGTGCCTGGAGTCTCGGTTACGAGCAGTACTTC. Its translation: CAWSLGYEQYF.

By sample share, this clone is medium-sized (0.01 to 0.1%). The gene calls are TRBV7-9 and TRBJ1-6; D perhaps matches TRBD1 (6 bases). CDR3 size: 17 residues. Germline CDR1 is SEHNR and CDR2 is FQNEAQ (reference sequence). V was shortened by 4 bases and J by 7 bases, with 20 bases between the two germline ends. In DNA form, the CDR3 reads TGTGCCAGCAGCTCCCACGATTTTGGGGGGGCAAATTCACCCCTCCACTTT. It is translated as CASSSHDFGGANSPLHF. The full variable domain, its missing parts supplied by reference TRBV7-9 and TRBJ1-6, is DTGVSQNPRHKITKRGQNVTFRCDPISEHNRLYWYRQTLGQGPEFLTYFQNEAQLEKSRLLSDRFSAERPKGSFSTLEIQRTEQGDSAMYLCASSSHDFGGANSPLHFGNGTRLTVT.

This clone was seen only a few times. The genes are TRBV7-2 and TRBJ1-2, with no clear D. Trimming left V 5 bases short and J 6 bases short, with 16 bases between. Germline V gene lookup returns CDR1 SGHTA and CDR2 FQGNSA. The CDR3 length is 14 residues. Here the CDR3 reads CASSILGYRDGYTF. The CDR3 bases are TGTGCCAGCAGCATACTCGGGTACCGAGATGGCTACACCTTC.

The chain joins TRBV9 to TRBJ1-1, with D possibly TRBD1 on 6 matching bases. The germline V and J ends were trimmed by 4 bases and 5 bases, with 12 bases remaining between them. CDR3 length: 13 residues. The germline gives CDR1 SGDLS, CDR2 YYNGEE. The CDR3 bases are TGTGCCAGCAGCACCGCAGGGGTGACTGAAGCTTTCTTT. Its protein product is CASSTAGVTEAFF.